The 5 T cell receptor beta chains in this list originate from one sample, sequenced in a study of CD8+CD57+ T cells in acquired aplastic anemia. Genomic DNA constituted the template upon which TCR beta VDJ and CDR3 profiling was performed. TCRdb independently ran MiXCR on the reads; one entry per CDR3 protein. The sample carries 200,000 to 250,000 distinct CDR3 sequences, roughly 33% recorded once. Sequencing was carried out using sorted CD4+, CD8+, or CD8+CD57+ T cells (not recorded which) from PBMCs. All receptors derive from a human donor in good health, serving as a control.

The chain links TRBV5-1 to TRBJ2-5; 10 bases fit TRBD2. This CDR3 comprises 17 residues. The trim removed 0 bases at V and 5 bases at J, leaving 10 bases unmatched. CDR1 SGHRS and CDR2 YFSETQ come from the germline V gene. The CDR3 nucleotides are TGCGCCAGCAGCTTGGGGGAAAGCGGGGGGGCATCGGAGACCCAGTACTTC. It codes for CASSLGESGGASETQYF.

This rearrangement joins TRBV6-6 to TRBJ1-1, with TRBD1 matching over 10 bases. Germline V gives CDR1 MNHNY, CDR2 SVGAGI (reference sequence). V dropped 5 bases and J dropped 4; count of bases not matched to a gene: 4. This CDR3 region has 14 residues. CDR3 bases: TGTGCCAGCAGTAAGACAGGGGGCGGCACTGAAGCTTTCTTT. This translates into CASSKTGGGTEAFF.

This chain uses TRBV29-1 with TRBJ1-2; possible D gene TRBD1, 6 bases. Germline CDR1 and CDR2: SQVTM and ANQGSEA. The V gene lost 6 bases and the J gene lost 9 bases, with 14 bases spanning the gap. The CDR3 contains 11 residues. CDR3 DNA: TGCAGCGTAATCCTACAGGGACGCTACACCTTC. This encodes CSVILQGRYTF.

This clonotype was counted at least ten times. The CDR3 DNA follows: TGTGCCAGTAGCACAGACAGACCGATAGAAAAACTGTTTTTT. It specifies CASSTDRPIEKLFF. This chain uses TRBV19 with TRBJ1-4, with TRBD1 as a possible D gene (5 bases). V was shortened by 6 bases and J by 8 bases, with 16 bases between the two germline ends. The CDR3 covers 14 residues. Germline V gene sequence: CDR1 LNHDA, CDR2 SQIVND (reference sequence).

Turning to this clonotype: This clone may be a read error of a much larger clone one base away. The J gene is TRBJ2-7, the V gene TRBV2; no reliable D call. The CDR3 is 17 amino acids. Germline lookup yields CDR1 SNHLY and CDR2 FYNNEI. The V gene lost 5 bases and the J gene lost 2 bases, with 22 bases spanning the gap. The CDR3 bases are TGTGCCAGCAGTTACAAGGGTCTACTCGTTGGGGCCTACGAGCAGTACTTC. Its protein product is CASSYKGLLVGAYEQYF.